The 29 T cell receptor beta chains below come from one sample, sequenced in a study of response to subunit inactivated influenza vaccine. MiXCR, run by TCRdb on the RT-PCR reads, gives a single entry per CDR3 protein. Of about 310,000 distinct CDR3 sequences detected, 21% appear once; the ten largest clones hold roughly 10%. Sequences were derived from PBMCs from blood, sampled roughly 20 months after vaccination. The source of these receptors is a man aged 50 to 69 who received an inactivated influenza vaccine.

This clonotype has just a few counts. The V and J genes are TRBV25-1 and TRBJ2-3, with D perhaps assigned TRBD1 or TRBD2 (5 bases each). V was trimmed by 1 base and J by 4 bases, leaving 9 bases between them. Germline CDR1 is MGHDK and CDR2 is SYGVNS. The CDR3 spans 14 residues. Here the CDR3 reads CASSEWRTPDTQYF. CDR3 DNA: TGTGCCAGCAGTGAATGGAGGACACCAGATACGCAGTATTTT.

This clonotype was observed at least ten times. The V and J genes are TRBV4-2 and TRBJ1-5, with no clear D. The CDR3 has 16 residues. Between the trimmed V and J ends, which lost 4 bases and 2 bases, there was a span of 15 bases. Germline values: CDR1 LGHNA, CDR2 YNFKEQ. This CDR3 is CASSPLVKGGNQPQHF. For the CDR3, the DNA is TGTGCCAGCAGCCCCCTGGTAAAGGGTGGCAATCAGCCCCAGCATTTT.

This clonotype has at least ten counts. The chain has TRBV20-1 and TRBJ2-5, with 8 bases matching TRBD1. The CDR3 has 14 residues. From germline, CDR1 is DFQATT and CDR2 SNEGSKA (reference sequence). V was clipped by 6 bases and J by 0 bases; unmatched bases: 6. The CDR3 DNA reads as TGCAGTGCCACCGGGACAGGCGACCAAGAGACCCAGTACTTC. Translated, it gives CSATGTGDQETQYF.

This clonotype was counted a few times. This chain uses TRBV28 with TRBJ1-6, with D maybe TRBD1 (5 bases). V lost 7 bases, J lost 9 bases, and 16 bases lay in between. Germline V gives CDR1 MDHEN, CDR2 SYDVKM. The CDR3 covers 14 residues. CDR3 amino acids: CASNPGLDGSPLHF. The CDR3 nucleotides are TGTGCCAGCAACCCGGGACTCGATGGTTCACCCCTCCACTTT.

The chain couples TRBV7-2 to TRBJ2-2; TRBD2 matches 7 bases. Per germline, CDR1 SGHTA and CDR2 FQGNSA. The V gene end was trimmed by 2 bases and the J gene end by 1 base; junction bases not matched to a gene: 1. This CDR3 contains 15 residues. This CDR3 is CASSLSGMNTGELFF. The CDR3 region has the DNA TGTGCCAGCAGCTTAAGCGGGATGAACACCGGGGAGCTGTTTTTT.

This clonotype showed up many times. The chain joins TRBV27 to TRBJ1-5; D not resolved. V lost 4 bases and J lost 7, with 8 bases in between. The CDR3 is 12 residues long. Germline V lookup: CDR1 MNHEY, CDR2 SMNVEV (reference sequence). In nucleotides, the CDR3 is TGTGCCAGCAGTTCTAAAGGGCAGCCCCAGCATTTT. Its translation: CASSSKGQPQHF.

This clonotype has just one count. V and J are TRBV6-2 or TRBV6-3 and TRBJ1-5; TRBD1 aligns across 7 bases. Germline CDR1 MNHEY, CDR2 SVGEGT. The ends lost 0 bases at V and 0 bases at J; junction bases unmatched: 11. The CDR3 loop spans 19 amino acids. This CDR3 reads CASSYSPGQATYSNQPQHF. The CDR3 DNA follows: TGTGCCAGCAGTTACTCTCCCGGACAGGCGACTTATAGCAATCAGCCCCAGCATTTT.

The genes are TRBV18 and TRBJ1-4; D gene unclear. Germline lookup yields CDR1 KGHSH and CDR2 LQKENI. Trimming removed 1 base at V and 7 bases at J, with 7 bases between. The CDR3 contains 13 residues. CDR3 residues: CASSPRAAEKLFF. The CDR3 region has the DNA TGTGCCAGCTCACCACGAGCAGCTGAAAAACTGTTTTTT.

This chain joins TRBV6-6 and TRBJ2-2; D unclear. CDR3 length: 12 amino acids. V dropped 6 bases and J dropped 7 bases, with 9 bases sitting between them. Germline V gene lookup returns CDR1 MNHNY and CDR2 SVGAGI (reference sequence). CDR3 amino acids: CASSRPDGELFF. In nucleotides, the CDR3 is TGTGCCAGCAGCCGCCCCGACGGGGAGCTGTTTTTT.

This chain links TRBV20-1 with TRBJ1-1; no clear D. Germline V gives CDR1 DFQATT, CDR2 SNEGSKA (reference sequence). V lost 7 bases and J 0 bases, leaving 9 bases between the germline ends. The CDR3 is 12 amino acids. The CDR3 bases are TGCAGTGGGGCCGCCGTGAACACTGAAGCTTTCTTT. It encodes CSGAAVNTEAFF.

The J gene is TRBJ2-5, the V gene TRBV11-3, with TRBD2 matching over 12 bases. Unmatched junction bases numbered 6, after V lost 5 bases and J lost 5 bases. CDR1 and CDR2 (germline): SGHNT, YENEEA. CDR3 length: 15 residues. The CDR3 nucleotides are TGTGCCAGCAGCATAAGACTAGCGGGGGTTGAGACCCAGTACTTC. It codes for CASSIRLAGVETQYF. Filled out from reference TRBV11-3 and TRBJ2-5, the complete variable domain reads EAGVVQSPRYKIIEKKQPVAFWCNPISGHNTLYWYLQNLGQGPELLIRYENEEAVDDSQLPKDRFSAERLKGVDSTLKIQPAELGDSAVYLCASSIRLAGVETQYFGPGTRLLVL.

The rearrangement joins TRBV4-3 to TRBJ1-4; D is uncertain. Trimming took off 4 bases at V and 0 bases at J, with 9 bases between the two ends. The CDR3 consists of 15 residues. The germline V gene encodes CDR1 LGHNA and CDR2 YSLEER. The CDR3: CASSPSASTNEKLFF. CDR3 bases: TGCGCCAGCAGCCCTTCAGCCTCAACTAATGAAAAACTGTTTTTT.

The CDR3 DNA reads TGTGCCAGCAGCATATCCACAGGCAGCAATCAGCCCCAGCATTTT. Protein product: CASSISTGSNQPQHF. This chain connects TRBV5-6 to TRBJ1-5, with D perhaps matching TRBD1 (5 bases). Germline assignment: CDR1 SGHDT and CDR2 YYEEEE. With 4 bases removed from V and 1 base from J, the gap between germline ends came to 12 bases. The CDR3 runs to 15 residues.

This clonotype has a handful of counts. The J gene is TRBJ2-4, the V gene TRBV5-6, with a possible D match to TRBD1 (5 bases). V was pared by 4 bases and J by 0 bases, with 11 bases between. This CDR3 spans 15 amino acids. Germline V CDR1 and CDR2: SGHDT, YYEEEE. The CDR3 DNA follows: TGTGCCAGCAGCAAAGAACAGGTAGCCAAAAACATTCAGTACTTC. Translating gives CASSKEQVAKNIQYF.

Only a few counts were recorded for this clonotype. CDR3 sequence: CASSTSRQGADYEKLFF. The DNA for the CDR3 is TGTGCCAGCAGTACATCCCGACAGGGGGCTGATTATGAAAAACTGTTTTTT. The chain recombines TRBV25-1 with TRBJ1-4; 10 bases match TRBD1. V lost 5 bases and J lost 6; bases outside the gene matches: 12. CDR3 length: 17 amino acids. Germline V gene data show CDR1 as MGHDK and CDR2 as SYGVNS. The full variable domain, completed using reference TRBV25-1 and TRBJ1-4, is EADIYQTPRYLVIGTGKKITLECSQTMGHDKMYWYQQDPGMELHLIHYSYGVNSTEKGDLSSESTVSRIRTEHFPLTLESARPSHTSQYLCASSTSRQGADYEKLFFGSGTQLSVL.

As concerns this clonotype: A much larger clonotype is one base distant, so this may be a read error. The V call is TRBV15, the J call TRBJ2-2; TRBD1 agrees at 7 bases. The CDR3 extends over 13 amino acids. Germline assignment: CDR1 LNHNV and CDR2 YYDKDF (reference sequence). V shed 4 bases, J shed 6 bases, and the junction held 2 bases outside the gene matches. In nucleotides, the CDR3 is TGTGCCACCAGCAACACAGGGGCCGGGGAGCTGTTTTTT. Its protein is CATSNTGAGELFF.

The chain uses TRBV5-1 and TRBJ1-2, with D perhaps TRBD1 (5 bases). Germline V gives CDR1 SGHRS, CDR2 YFSETQ. Trimming removed 0 bases from V and 0 bases from J, with 9 bases in between. The CDR3 runs 15 residues. CDR3 nucleotide sequence: TGCGCCAGCAGCTTGGCCCCAGGGCCTAACTATGGCTACACCTTC. Its protein is CASSLAPGPNYGYTF.

The chain combines TRBV20-1 with TRBJ1-6; 8 nucleotides align to TRBD1. Trimming removed 8 bases from V and 7 bases from J; junction bases left unmatched: 13. The CDR3 totals 15 residues. Germline V gene sequence: CDR1 DFQATT, CDR2 SNEGSKA (reference sequence). DNA of the CDR3: TGCAGTTGCTTACCAGGGGGCGAATGGAATTCACCCCTCCACTTT. It specifies CSCLPGGEWNSPLHF.

This clonotype was counted a few times. This chain links TRBV18 with TRBJ2-7; 9 bases map to TRBD2. V lost 3 bases and J lost 2; bases outside the gene matches: 5. Germline V gene data show CDR1 as KGHSH and CDR2 as LQKENI. This CDR3 is built from 15 residues. The CDR3 DNA is TGTGCCAGCTCACCGGGGGCTAGCGGGACCTACGAGCAGTACTTC. Translated: CASSPGASGTYEQYF.

This clonotype turned up a few times. The chain employs TRBV7-9 and TRBJ2-2; 7 positions match TRBD1. The CDR3 is 14 amino acids. Germline V gene sequence: CDR1 SEHNR, CDR2 FQNEAQ (reference sequence). The junction had 1 base not matched to a gene; V was cut back by 5 bases and J by 1 base. CDR3 coding DNA: TGTGCCAGCAGCGGGACAGAGAACACCGGGGAGCTGTTTTTT. It yields the protein CASSGTENTGELFF.

The chain is built from TRBV27 and TRBJ2-2; weak D call: TRBD1 (6 bases). Germline CDR1 and CDR2: MNHEY and SMNVEV (reference sequence). CDR3 length equals 15 residues. Trimming cost V 0 bases and J 1 base, with 6 bases left between them. The CDR3 DNA reads TGTGCCAGCAGTTTATCGACAGGGAACACCGGGGAGCTGTTTTTT. Amino acids: CASSLSTGNTGELFF.

The rearrangement links TRBV12-3 or TRBV12-4 to TRBJ2-4; D gene unclear. V was pared by 7 bases and J by 9 bases, with 13 bases between. The CDR3 is 12 residues long. DNA of the CDR3: TGTGCCAGCACCCTCAATATGGGCATTCAGTACTTC. As protein: CASTLNMGIQYF.

A remark on this clonotype: A much larger clone sits a single nucleotide away, making a read error possible. The V and J genes are TRBV7-2 and TRBJ1-4; D is unclear. V was trimmed by 7 bases and J by 4 bases, leaving 10 bases between them. CDR3 length equals 13 residues. The germline V gene encodes CDR1 SGHTA and CDR2 FQGNSA. CDR3: CTSTRPGNEKLFF. CDR3 nucleotides: TGTACCAGCACCCGTCCGGGTAATGAAAAACTGTTTTTT.

The chain employs TRBV20-1 and TRBJ2-3, with TRBD1 identical over 7 bases. The length of the CDR3 is 14 residues. The V gene's germline CDR1 is DFQATT and CDR2 SNEGSKA (reference sequence). J was trimmed by 4 bases and V by 4 bases; bases with no gene match: 8. For the CDR3, the DNA is TGCAGTGCTAAGGACCCTAGGGGGCCAGATACGCAGTATTTT. Protein sequence: CSAKDPRGPDTQYF.

This chain uses TRBV6-2 or TRBV6-3 with TRBJ1-5; 8 bases agree with TRBD1. The CDR3 covers 15 residues. V shed 2 bases, J shed 6 bases, and the junction held 6 bases outside the gene matches. Per germline, CDR1 MNHEY and CDR2 SVGEGT. This CDR3 reads CASSYGGTGRQPQHF. DNA of the CDR3: TGTGCCAGCAGTTACGGGGGGACAGGACGTCAGCCCCAGCATTTT.

V and J are TRBV5-6 and TRBJ1-2; no reliable D call. Trimming removed 1 base from V and 8 bases from J, with 18 bases in between. This CDR3 is 15 amino acids long. Germline CDR1 and CDR2: SGHDT and YYEEEE. The CDR3 loop is CASSLPPGNGVGYTF. The CDR3 DNA follows: TGTGCCAGCAGCTTGCCCCCTGGTAACGGGGTCGGCTACACCTTC.

The chain carries TRBV6-1 and TRBJ1-4; D is unclear. CDR1 and CDR2 (germline): MNHNS, SASEGT. Trimming stripped 4 bases from V and 6 bases from J, with 6 bases between. This CDR3 region has 12 residues. This CDR3 is CASSARHEKLFF. In nucleotides, the CDR3 is TGTGCCAGCAGTGCCCGTCATGAAAAACTGTTTTTT.

The gene calls are TRBV4-1 and TRBJ2-3; no clear D. Trimming removed 1 base from V and 0 bases from J, with 8 bases in between. The germline CDR1 and CDR2 sequences are MGHRA and YSYEKL. The CDR3 runs 15 residues. The CDR3 DNA is TGCGCCAGCAGCCAAGCGGGTTCGAGCACAGATACGCAGTATTTT. Protein product: CASSQAGSSTDTQYF.

This clonotype was seen ten or more times. V gene TRBV11-2 combines with J gene TRBJ1-2, with D unresolved. CDR1 is SGHAT and CDR2 is FQNNGV in the germline V gene. The CDR3 has 15 amino acids. V lost 5 bases and J 0 bases, leaving 13 bases between the germline ends. CDR3 amino acids: CASSRADVPNYGYTF. The CDR3 DNA reads as TGTGCCAGCAGCAGAGCGGACGTCCCTAACTATGGCTACACCTTC.